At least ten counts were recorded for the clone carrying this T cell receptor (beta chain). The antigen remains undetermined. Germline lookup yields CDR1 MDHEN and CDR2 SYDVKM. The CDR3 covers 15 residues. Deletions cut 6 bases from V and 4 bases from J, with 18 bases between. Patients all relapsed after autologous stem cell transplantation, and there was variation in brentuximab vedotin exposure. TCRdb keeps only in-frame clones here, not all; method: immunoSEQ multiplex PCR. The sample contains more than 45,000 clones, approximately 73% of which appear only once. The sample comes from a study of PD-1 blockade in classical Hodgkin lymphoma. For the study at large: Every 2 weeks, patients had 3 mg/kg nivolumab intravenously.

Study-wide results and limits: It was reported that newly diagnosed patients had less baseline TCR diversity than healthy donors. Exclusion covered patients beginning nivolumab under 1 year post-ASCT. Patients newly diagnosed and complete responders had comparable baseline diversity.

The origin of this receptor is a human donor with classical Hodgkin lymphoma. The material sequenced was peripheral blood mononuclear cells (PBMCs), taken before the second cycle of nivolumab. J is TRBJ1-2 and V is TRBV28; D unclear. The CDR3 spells CASSPSGRTLYGYTF. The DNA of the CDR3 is TGTGCCAGCAGCCCATCAGGACGGACCCTCTATGGCTACACCTTC.